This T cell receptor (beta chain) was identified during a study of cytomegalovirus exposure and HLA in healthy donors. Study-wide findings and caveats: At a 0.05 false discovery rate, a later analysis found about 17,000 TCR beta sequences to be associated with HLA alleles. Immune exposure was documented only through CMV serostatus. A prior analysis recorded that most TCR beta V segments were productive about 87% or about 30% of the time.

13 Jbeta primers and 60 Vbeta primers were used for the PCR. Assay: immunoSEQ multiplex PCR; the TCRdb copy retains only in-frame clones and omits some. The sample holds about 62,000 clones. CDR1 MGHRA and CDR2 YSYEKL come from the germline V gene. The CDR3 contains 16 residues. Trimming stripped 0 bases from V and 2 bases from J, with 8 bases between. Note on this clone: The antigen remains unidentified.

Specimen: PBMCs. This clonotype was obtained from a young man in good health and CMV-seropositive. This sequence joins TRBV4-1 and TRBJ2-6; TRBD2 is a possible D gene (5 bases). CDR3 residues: CASSQDPGTGANVLTF. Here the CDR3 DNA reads TGCGCCAGCAGCCAAGATCCCGGGACTGGGGCCAACGTCCTGACTTTC.